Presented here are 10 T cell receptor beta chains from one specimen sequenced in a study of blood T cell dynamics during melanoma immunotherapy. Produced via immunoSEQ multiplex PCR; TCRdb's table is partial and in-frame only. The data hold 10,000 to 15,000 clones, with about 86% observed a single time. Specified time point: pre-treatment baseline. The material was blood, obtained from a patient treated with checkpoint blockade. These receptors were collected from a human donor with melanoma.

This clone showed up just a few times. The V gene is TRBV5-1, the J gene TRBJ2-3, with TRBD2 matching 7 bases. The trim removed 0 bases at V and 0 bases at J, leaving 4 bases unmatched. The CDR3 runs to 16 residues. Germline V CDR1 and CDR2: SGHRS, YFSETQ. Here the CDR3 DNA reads TGCGCCAGCAGCTTGGAGGGAGGGGCTAGCACAGATACGCAGTATTTT. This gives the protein CASSLEGGASTDTQYF.

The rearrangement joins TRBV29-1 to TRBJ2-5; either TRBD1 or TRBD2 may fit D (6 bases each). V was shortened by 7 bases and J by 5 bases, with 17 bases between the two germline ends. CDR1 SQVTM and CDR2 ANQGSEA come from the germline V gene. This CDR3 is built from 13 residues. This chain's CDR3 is CSAMGGGLETQYF. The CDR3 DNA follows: TGCAGCGCCATGGGGGGCGGGTTGGAGACCCAGTACTTC.

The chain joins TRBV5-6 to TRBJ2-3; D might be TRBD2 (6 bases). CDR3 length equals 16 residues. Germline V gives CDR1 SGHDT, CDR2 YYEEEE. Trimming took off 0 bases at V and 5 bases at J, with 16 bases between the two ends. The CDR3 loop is CASSLESGLPGDTQYF. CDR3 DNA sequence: TGTGCCAGCAGCTTGGAGAGCGGGCTACCCGGAGATACGCAGTATTTT. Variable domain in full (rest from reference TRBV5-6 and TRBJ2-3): DAGVTQSPTHLIKTRGQQVTLRCSPKSGHDTVSWYQQALGQGPQFIFQYYEEEERQRGNFPDRFSGHQFPNYSSELNVNALLLGDSALYLCASSLESGLPGDTQYFGPGTRLTVL.

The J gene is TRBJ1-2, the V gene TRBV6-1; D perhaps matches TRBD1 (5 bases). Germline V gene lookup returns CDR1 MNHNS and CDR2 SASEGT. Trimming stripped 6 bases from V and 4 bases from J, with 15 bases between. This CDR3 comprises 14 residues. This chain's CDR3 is CASRSTALSYGYTF. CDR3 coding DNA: TGTGCCAGCAGATCGACAGCCTTGTCCTATGGCTACACCTTC.

The CDR3 region has the DNA TGCGCCAGCAGACGTCGGAGCCTTTCTAGCACAGATACGCAGTATTTT. Encoded protein: CASRRRSLSSTDTQYF. The chain couples TRBV4-1 to TRBJ2-3, with D uncertain. Germline CDR1 reads MGHRA; CDR2 reads YSYEKL. Trimming took off 6 bases at V and 0 bases at J, with 16 bases between the two ends. There are 16 residues in the CDR3.

The CDR3 loop is CASSRQGGQETQYF. CDR3 nucleotides: TGCGCCAGCAGTCGACAGGGGGGCCAAGAGACCCAGTACTTC. The chain combines TRBV5-1 with TRBJ2-5, with TRBD1 matching 9 bases. This CDR3 is built from 14 residues. Germline V gene data show CDR1 as SGHRS and CDR2 as YFSETQ. V lost 5 bases to trimming and J lost 1 base; unmatched junction nucleotides: 3.

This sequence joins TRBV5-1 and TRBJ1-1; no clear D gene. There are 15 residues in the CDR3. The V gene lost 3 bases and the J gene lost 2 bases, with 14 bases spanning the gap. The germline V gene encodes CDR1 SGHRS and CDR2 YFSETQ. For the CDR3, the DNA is TGCGCCAGCAGCTATAACGGACCGAGTAACACTGAAGCTTTCTTT. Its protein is CASSYNGPSNTEAFF. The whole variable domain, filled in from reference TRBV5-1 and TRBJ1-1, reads KAGVTQTPRYLIKTRGQQVTLSCSPISGHRSVSWYQQTPGQGLQFLFEYFSETQRNKGNFPGRFSGRQFSNSRSEMNVSTLELGDSALYLCASSYNGPSNTEAFFGQGTRLTVV.

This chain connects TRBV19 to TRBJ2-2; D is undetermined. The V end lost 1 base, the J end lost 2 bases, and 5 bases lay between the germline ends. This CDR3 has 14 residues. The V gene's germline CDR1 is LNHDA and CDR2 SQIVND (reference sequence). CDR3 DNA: TGTGCCAGTAGTATAGGGCGCAACACCGGGGAGCTGTTTTTT. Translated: CASSIGRNTGELFF.

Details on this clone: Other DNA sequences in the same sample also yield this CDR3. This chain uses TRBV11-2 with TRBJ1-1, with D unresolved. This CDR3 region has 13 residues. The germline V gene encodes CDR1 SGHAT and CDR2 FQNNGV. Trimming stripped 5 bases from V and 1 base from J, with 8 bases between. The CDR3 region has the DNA TGTGCCAGCAGCGCGAGGACGAACACTGAAGCTTTCTTT. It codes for CASSARTNTEAFF.

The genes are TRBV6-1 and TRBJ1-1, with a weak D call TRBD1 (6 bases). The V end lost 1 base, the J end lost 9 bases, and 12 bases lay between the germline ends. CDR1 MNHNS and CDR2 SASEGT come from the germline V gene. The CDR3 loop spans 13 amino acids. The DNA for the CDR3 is TGTGCCAGCAGTGAAGGGGTAGGGGGGCAAGCTTTCTTT. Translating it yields CASSEGVGGQAFF.